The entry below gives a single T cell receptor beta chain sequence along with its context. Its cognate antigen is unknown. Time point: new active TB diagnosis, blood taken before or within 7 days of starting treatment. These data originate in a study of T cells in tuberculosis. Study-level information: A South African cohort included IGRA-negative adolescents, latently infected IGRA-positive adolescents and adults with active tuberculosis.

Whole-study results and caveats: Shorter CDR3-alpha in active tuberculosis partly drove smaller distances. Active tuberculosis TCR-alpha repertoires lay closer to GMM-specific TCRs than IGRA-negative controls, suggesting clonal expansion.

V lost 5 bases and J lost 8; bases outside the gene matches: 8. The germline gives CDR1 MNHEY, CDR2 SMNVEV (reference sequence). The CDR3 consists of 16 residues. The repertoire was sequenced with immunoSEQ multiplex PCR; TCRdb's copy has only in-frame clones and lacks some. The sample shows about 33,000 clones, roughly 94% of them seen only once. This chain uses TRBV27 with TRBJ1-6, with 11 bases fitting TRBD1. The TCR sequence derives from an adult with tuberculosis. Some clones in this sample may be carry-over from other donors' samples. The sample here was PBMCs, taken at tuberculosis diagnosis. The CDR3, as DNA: TGTGCCAGCAGTCCCCACTTGGGACAGGGGGATTCACCCCTCCACTTT. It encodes CASSPHLGQGDSPLHF.